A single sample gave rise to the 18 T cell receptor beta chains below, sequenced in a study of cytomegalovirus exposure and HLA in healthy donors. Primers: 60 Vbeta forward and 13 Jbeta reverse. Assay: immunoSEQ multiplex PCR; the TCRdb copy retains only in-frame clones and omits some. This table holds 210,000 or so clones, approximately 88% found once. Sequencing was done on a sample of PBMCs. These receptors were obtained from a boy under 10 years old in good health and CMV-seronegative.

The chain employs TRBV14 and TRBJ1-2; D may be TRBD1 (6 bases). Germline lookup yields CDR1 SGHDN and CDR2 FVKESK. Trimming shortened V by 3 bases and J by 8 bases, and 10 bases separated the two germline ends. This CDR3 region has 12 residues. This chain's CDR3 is CASSQNREGYTF. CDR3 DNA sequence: TGTGCCAGCAGCCAGAACAGGGAAGGCTACACCTTC.

This CDR3 reads CASSGYEGAYNEQFF. The CDR3 region has the DNA TGTGCCAGTAGTGGTTATGAGGGGGCCTACAATGAGCAGTTCTTC. This chain links TRBV19 with TRBJ2-1; a weak D match, TRBD1 (6 bases). The V gene lost 5 bases and the J gene lost 2 bases, with 13 bases spanning the gap. The CDR3 has 15 amino acids. From germline, CDR1 is LNHDA and CDR2 SQIVND (reference sequence).

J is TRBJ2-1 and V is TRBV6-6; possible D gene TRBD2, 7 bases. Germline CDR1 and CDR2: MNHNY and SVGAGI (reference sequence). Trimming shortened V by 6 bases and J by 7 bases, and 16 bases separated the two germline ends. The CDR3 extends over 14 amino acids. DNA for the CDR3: TGTGCCAGCAGGGGAGGGGGGCTAGGAAATGAGCAGTTCTTC. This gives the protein CASRGGGLGNEQFF.

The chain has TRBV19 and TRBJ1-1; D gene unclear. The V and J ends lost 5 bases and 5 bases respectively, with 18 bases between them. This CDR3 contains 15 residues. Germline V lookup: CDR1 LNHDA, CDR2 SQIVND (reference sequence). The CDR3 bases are TGTGCCAGTAGTGTTTGGGGAGAACGAGGTACTGAAGCTTTCTTT. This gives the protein CASSVWGERGTEAFF. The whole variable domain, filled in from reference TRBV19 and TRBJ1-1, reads DGGITQSPKYLFRKEGQNVTLSCEQNLNHDAMYWYRQDPGQGLRLIYYSQIVNDFQKGDIAEGYSVSREKKESFPLTVTSAQKNPTAFYLCASSVWGERGTEAFFGQGTRLTVV.

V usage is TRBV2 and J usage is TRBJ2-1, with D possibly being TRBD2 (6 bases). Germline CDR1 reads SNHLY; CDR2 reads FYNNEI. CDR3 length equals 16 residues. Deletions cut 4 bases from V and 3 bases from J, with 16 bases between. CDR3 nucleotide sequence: TGTGCCAGCAGTGCCCGGACCGGGGGTGGCTACAATGAGCAGTTCTTC. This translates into CASSARTGGGYNEQFF. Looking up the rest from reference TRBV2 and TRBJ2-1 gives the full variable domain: EPEVTQTPSHQVTQMGQEVILRCVPISNHLYFYWYRQILGQKVEFLVSFYNNEISEKSEIFDDQFSVERPDGSNFTLKIRSTKLEDSAMYFCASSARTGGGYNEQFFGPGTRLTVL.

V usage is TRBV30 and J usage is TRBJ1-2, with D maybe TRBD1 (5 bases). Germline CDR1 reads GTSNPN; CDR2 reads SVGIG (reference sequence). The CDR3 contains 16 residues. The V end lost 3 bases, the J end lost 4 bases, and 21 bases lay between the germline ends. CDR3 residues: CAWRDINRHDFYGYTF. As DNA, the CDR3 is TGTGCCTGGAGGGACATTAATAGACATGACTTCTATGGCTACACCTTC.

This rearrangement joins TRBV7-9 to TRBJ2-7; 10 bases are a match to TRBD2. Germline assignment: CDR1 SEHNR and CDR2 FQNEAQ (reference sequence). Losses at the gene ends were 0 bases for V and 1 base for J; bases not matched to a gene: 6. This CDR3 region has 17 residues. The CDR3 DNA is TGTGCCAGCAGCTTAGCGCCCGGGACTAGCGCATCCTACGAGCAGTACTTC. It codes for CASSLAPGTSASYEQYF.

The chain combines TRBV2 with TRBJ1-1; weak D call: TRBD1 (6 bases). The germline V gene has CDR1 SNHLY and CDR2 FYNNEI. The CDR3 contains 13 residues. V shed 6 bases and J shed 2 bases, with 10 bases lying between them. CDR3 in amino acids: CASRGQPNTEAFF. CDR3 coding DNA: TGTGCCAGCAGAGGACAGCCCAACACTGAAGCTTTCTTT.

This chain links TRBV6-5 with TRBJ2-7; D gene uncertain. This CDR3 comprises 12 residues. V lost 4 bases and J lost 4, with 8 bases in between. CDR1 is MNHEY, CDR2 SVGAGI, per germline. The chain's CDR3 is CASSSPLYEQYF. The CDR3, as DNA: TGTGCCAGCAGTTCTCCCCTTTACGAGCAGTACTTC.

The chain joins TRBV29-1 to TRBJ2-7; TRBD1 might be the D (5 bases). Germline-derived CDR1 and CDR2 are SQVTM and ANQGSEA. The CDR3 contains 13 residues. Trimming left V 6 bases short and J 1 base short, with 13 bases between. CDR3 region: CSVVQELSYEQYF. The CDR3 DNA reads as TGCAGCGTGGTACAGGAACTTTCCTACGAGCAGTACTTC.

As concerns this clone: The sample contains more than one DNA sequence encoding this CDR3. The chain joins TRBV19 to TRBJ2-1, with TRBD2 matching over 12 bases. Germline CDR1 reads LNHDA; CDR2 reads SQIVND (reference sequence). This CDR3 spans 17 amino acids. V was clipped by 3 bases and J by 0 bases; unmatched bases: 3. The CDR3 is CASSIRLAGVSYNEQFF. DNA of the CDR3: TGTGCCAGTAGTATCCGACTAGCGGGAGTCTCCTACAATGAGCAGTTCTTC. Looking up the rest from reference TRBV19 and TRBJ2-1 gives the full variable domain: DGGITQSPKYLFRKEGQNVTLSCEQNLNHDAMYWYRQDPGQGLRLIYYSQIVNDFQKGDIAEGYSVSREKKESFPLTVTSAQKNPTAFYLCASSIRLAGVSYNEQFFGPGTRLTVL.

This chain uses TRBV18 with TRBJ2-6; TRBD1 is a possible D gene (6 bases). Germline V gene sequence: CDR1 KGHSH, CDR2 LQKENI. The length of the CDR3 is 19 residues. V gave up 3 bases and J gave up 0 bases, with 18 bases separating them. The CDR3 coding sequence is TGTGCCAGCTCACCGAGTAGGGGGTCCCAACTCTCTGGGGCCAACGTCCTGACTTTC. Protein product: CASSPSRGSQLSGANVLTF. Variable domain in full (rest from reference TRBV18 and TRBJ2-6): NAGVMQNPRHLVRRRGQEARLRCSPMKGHSHVYWYRQLPEEGLKFMVYLQKENIIDESGMPKERFSAEFPKEGPSILRIQQVVRGDSAAYFCASSPSRGSQLSGANVLTFGAGSRLTVL.

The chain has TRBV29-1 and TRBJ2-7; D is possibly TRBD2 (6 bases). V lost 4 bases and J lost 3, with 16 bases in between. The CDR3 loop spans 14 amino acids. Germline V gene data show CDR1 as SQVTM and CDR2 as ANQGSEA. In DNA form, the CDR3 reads TGCAGCGTTGTGGAATCGGTGGGGGGCTACGAGCAGTACTTC. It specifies CSVVESVGGYEQYF.

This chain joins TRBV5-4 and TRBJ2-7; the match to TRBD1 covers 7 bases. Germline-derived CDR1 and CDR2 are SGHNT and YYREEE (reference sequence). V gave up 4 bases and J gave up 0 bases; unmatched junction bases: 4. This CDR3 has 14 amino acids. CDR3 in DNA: TGTGCCAGCAGCCCCGGGACAGCCTCCTACGAGCAGTACTTC. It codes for CASSPGTASYEQYF.

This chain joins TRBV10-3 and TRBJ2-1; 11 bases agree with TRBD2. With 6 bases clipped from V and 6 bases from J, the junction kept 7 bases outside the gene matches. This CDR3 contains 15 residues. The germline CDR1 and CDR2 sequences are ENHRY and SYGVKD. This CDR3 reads CAISPIAGGFNEQFF. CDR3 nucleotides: TGTGCCATCAGCCCTATAGCGGGGGGGTTCAATGAGCAGTTCTTC.

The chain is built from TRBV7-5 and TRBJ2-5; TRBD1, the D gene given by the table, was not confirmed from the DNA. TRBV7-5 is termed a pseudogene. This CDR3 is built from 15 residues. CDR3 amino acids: CASGYCRGRLETQYF. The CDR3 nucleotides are TGTGCCAGTGGGTACTGCAGGGGGCGCTTAGAGACCCAGTACTTC.

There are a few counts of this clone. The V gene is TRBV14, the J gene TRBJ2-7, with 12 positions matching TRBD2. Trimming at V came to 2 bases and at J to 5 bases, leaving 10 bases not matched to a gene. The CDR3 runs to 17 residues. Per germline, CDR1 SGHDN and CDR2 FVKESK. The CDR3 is CASSQKIGLAGYDEQYF. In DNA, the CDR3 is TGTGCCAGCAGCCAAAAGATAGGACTAGCGGGATACGACGAGCAGTACTTC.

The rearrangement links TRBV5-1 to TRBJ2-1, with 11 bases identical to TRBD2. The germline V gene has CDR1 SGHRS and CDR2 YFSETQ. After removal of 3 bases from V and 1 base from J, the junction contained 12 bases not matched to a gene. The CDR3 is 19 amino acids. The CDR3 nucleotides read TGCGCCAGCAGCTCCGGATCCGGACTAGCGGGCGGGTCCTACAATGAGCAGTTCTTC. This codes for CASSSGSGLAGGSYNEQFF.